These 22 T cell receptor beta chains came from one sample sequenced in a study of CD8 T cells in ankylosing spondylitis. One entry per CDR3 protein results from TCRdb running MiXCR on the 5' RACE reads. The sample records approximately 300,000 distinct CDR3 sequences, less than 10% being singletons. The antigens for these receptors are not known. Study results and limitations: Seemingly characteristic of ankylosing spondylitis blood was a TCR beta motif consisting of fewer than 10 highly homologous variants.

Material for sequencing was blood, either unsorted or a sorted T cell fraction (not recorded which). The receptors derive from a male donor with ankylosing spondylitis.

The V gene is TRBV12-3 or TRBV12-4, the J gene TRBJ2-1; 12 nucleotides match TRBD2. V was pared by 5 bases and J by 1 base, with 3 bases of the junction left unmatched. CDR3 length: 16 residues. The CDR3 sequence is CASSRTSGMSYNEQFF. DNA for the CDR3: TGTGCCAGCAGTCGGACTAGCGGGATGTCCTACAATGAGCAGTTCTTC.

V gene TRBV12-3 or TRBV12-4 combines with J gene TRBJ1-1; D is perhaps TRBD1 (5 bases). The CDR3 loop spans 13 amino acids. Trimming removed 1 base from V and 9 bases from J, with 12 bases in between. The CDR3 sequence is CASSLDQGGKAFF. In nucleotides, the CDR3 is TGTGCCAGCAGTTTAGACCAGGGTGGTAAAGCTTTCTTT.

This clonotype was counted many times. The chain is built from TRBV29-1 and TRBJ2-3; 10 positions agree with TRBD1. V lost 6 bases and J lost 3; bases outside the gene matches: 6. The CDR3 covers 14 residues. CDR1 SQVTM and CDR2 ANQGSEA come from the germline V gene. CDR3 nucleotides: TGCAGCGTGCAACCGGGACAGGGGACAGATACGCAGTATTTT. Translating gives CSVQPGQGTDTQYF.

The chain recombines TRBV9 with TRBJ2-7, with 8 positions matching TRBD1. V lost 3 bases to trimming and J lost 2 bases; unmatched junction nucleotides: 4. Germline V CDR1 and CDR2: SGDLS, YYNGEE. The CDR3 runs to 14 residues. Here the CDR3 DNA reads TGTGCCAGCAGCGCGACAGGGGAGACCTACGAGCAGTACTTC. Encoded protein: CASSATGETYEQYF.

This chain connects TRBV20-1 to TRBJ2-7; D could derive from TRBD1 or TRBD2 (5 bases each). Trimming stripped 3 bases from V and 5 bases from J, with 20 bases between. Germline CDR1 and CDR2: DFQATT and SNEGSKA (reference sequence). This CDR3 region has 15 residues. The CDR3: CSARTEGPYTNEQYF. CDR3 nucleotide sequence: TGCAGTGCTAGGACCGAGGGGCCTTACACAAACGAGCAGTACTTC.

This clonotype was seen at least ten times. The V call is TRBV29-1, the J call TRBJ2-4; D is ambiguous. V was trimmed by 7 bases and J by 5 bases, leaving 12 bases between them. The germline V gene encodes CDR1 SQVTM and CDR2 ANQGSEA. The CDR3 spans 12 residues. The CDR3, as DNA: TGCAGCGCCGGATGGGATCAAAACATTCAGTACTTC. Amino acids: CSAGWDQNIQYF.

Of note for this clonotype: Since no conserved phenylalanine or tryptophan closes the CDR3, a read error is the likely cause. This chain joins TRBV7-9 and TRBJ2-1, with 9 nucleotides matching TRBD2. The CDR3 sequence is 16 residues long. Germline V gives CDR1 SEHNR, CDR2 FQNEAQ (reference sequence). The junction had 10 bases not matched to a gene; V was cut back by 1 base and J by 9 bases. Here the CDR3 DNA reads TGTGCCAGCAGCTTAGGTGGTAGCGGGAGCGGAACTGAGCAGTTCTCC. Translating gives CASSLGGSGSGTEQFS.

This clonotype was counted at least ten times. This chain joins TRBV20-1 and TRBJ1-1, with TRBD1 matching 7 bases. The CDR3 is 17 residues long. Per the germline V gene, CDR1 is DFQATT and CDR2 is SNEGSKA (reference sequence). J gave up 5 bases and V 4 bases, and 19 bases lay outside the gene matches. This chain's CDR3 is CSAKIPSQGEFRTEAFF. CDR3 DNA: TGCAGTGCTAAAATCCCGAGTCAGGGGGAGTTTCGGACTGAAGCTTTCTTT.

This clonotype was detected ten times or more. The rearrangement joins TRBV29-1 to TRBJ2-7; tentative D call: TRBD2 (5 bases). In germline, CDR1 is SQVTM, CDR2 ANQGSEA. Trimming pared 3 bases from V and 4 bases from J, leaving 13 bases between. The CDR3 totals 13 residues. This chain's CDR3 is CSVEDGRGYEQYF. Written as DNA, the CDR3 is TGCAGCGTTGAGGATGGTCGGGGATACGAGCAGTACTTC.

This chain links TRBV20-1 with TRBJ2-7; 8 nucleotides line up with TRBD1. Trimming removed 5 bases from V and 3 bases from J; junction bases left unmatched: 12. Looked up from germline, CDR1 is DFQATT and CDR2 is SNEGSKA (reference sequence). CDR3 length: 15 amino acids. The CDR3 DNA follows: TGCAGTGCTTTGGACAGGGAGTTAGCCAGCTACGAGCAGTACTTC. Translating it yields CSALDRELASYEQYF.

The chain joins TRBV7-3 to TRBJ2-1; maybe TRBD2 (5 bases). V was clipped by 1 base and J by 0 bases, with 10 bases between them. Germline V gene lookup returns CDR1 SGHTA and CDR2 FQGTGA. CDR3 length equals 16 residues. As DNA, the CDR3 is TGTGCCAGCAGCTTAAACCCTGGGAGCTCCTACAATGAGCAGTTCTTC. Protein: CASSLNPGSSYNEQFF.

This clonotype turned up a few times. The chain has TRBV6-1 and TRBJ2-1, with D perhaps matching TRBD2 (6 bases). This CDR3 has 16 amino acids. Germline assignment: CDR1 MNHNS and CDR2 SASEGT. V was pared by 5 bases and J by 2 bases, with 16 bases between. CDR3 nucleotides: TGTGCCAGCAGTAAAAATGGACTATCCGCCTACAATGAGCAGTTCTTC. Translating gives CASSKNGLSAYNEQFF.

This clonotype was observed a few times. CDR3 sequence reads: CSVDGQVNTEAFF. The CDR3 DNA follows: TGCAGCGTTGACGGACAGGTGAACACTGAAGCTTTCTTT. This sequence joins TRBV29-1 and TRBJ1-1; 7 bases agree with TRBD1. The V gene's germline CDR1 is SQVTM and CDR2 ANQGSEA. The CDR3 totals 13 residues. The V gene end was trimmed by 3 bases and the J gene end by 0 bases; junction bases not matched to a gene: 1.

There are a few counts of this clonotype. The rearrangement links TRBV25-1 to TRBJ1-1, with 8 bases matching TRBD1. Germline CDR1 reads MGHDK; CDR2 reads SYGVNS. The CDR3 has 18 residues. Unmatched junction bases numbered 13, after V lost 2 bases and J lost 2 bases. As DNA, the CDR3 is TGTGCCAGCAGTGAAGAAGCCCATCTGGGACAGGATAACACTGAAGCTTTCTTT. Translation gives CASSEEAHLGQDNTEAFF.

The chain joins TRBV10-2 to TRBJ2-1, with D hard to call. The CDR3 is made up of 12 amino acids. V was trimmed by 7 bases and J by 8 bases, leaving 12 bases between them. Germline CDR1 and CDR2: WSHSY and SAAADI. CDR3 nucleotide sequence: TGCGCCAGCACATCCATCCGACATGAGCAGTTCTTC. Translated, it gives CASTSIRHEQFF.

The genes are TRBV20-1 and TRBJ2-2; 9 nucleotides line up with TRBD1. J gave up 4 bases and V 4 bases, and 4 bases lay outside the gene matches. Looked up from germline, CDR1 is DFQATT and CDR2 is SNEGSKA (reference sequence). The CDR3 is 14 amino acids. In DNA form, the CDR3 reads TGCAGTGCTACCGGGACAGGGACCACCGGGGAGCTGTTTTTT. Amino acid sequence: CSATGTGTTGELFF.

The chain joins TRBV24-1 to TRBJ2-1; possible D gene TRBD1, 5 bases. The V end was cut by 3 bases, the J end by 3 bases, with 14 bases between. The germline V gene has CDR1 KGHDR and CDR2 SFDVKD. This CDR3 is built from 16 residues. DNA for the CDR3: TGTGCCACCAGTGATAGGGCGACAGATCGCTACAATGAGCAGTTCTTC. It yields the protein CATSDRATDRYNEQFF.

This clonotype showed up just a few times. This chain connects TRBV28 to TRBJ2-7, with D possibly being TRBD1 (10 bases). The V and J ends lost 6 bases and 6 bases respectively, with 30 bases between them. The CDR3 totals 18 residues. CDR1 is MDHEN and CDR2 is SYDVKM in the germline V gene. The CDR3 DNA reads as TGTGCCAGCAGGGGGGACAGGGGAAGAGGGGGACTAGCTAGCGAGCAGTACTTC. Encoded protein: CASRGDRGRGGLASEQYF.

This clonotype came up many times. The chain carries TRBV6-1 and TRBJ2-7; D possibly corresponds to TRBD1 (6 bases). V was cut by 6 bases and J by 3 bases, with 18 bases left in between. The CDR3 totals 15 residues. CDR1 and CDR2 (germline): MNHNS, SASEGT. The chain's CDR3 is CASRQRTDRYYEQYF. CDR3 sequence (DNA): TGTGCCAGCAGACAACGGACGGACAGATACTACGAGCAGTACTTC.

The sample holds a few counts of this clonotype. The V gene is TRBV15, the J gene TRBJ1-1; 8 bases are shared with TRBD1. The CDR3 runs to 14 residues. Germline V gives CDR1 LNHNV, CDR2 YYDKDF (reference sequence). V lost 4 bases and J lost 0; bases outside the gene matches: 1. This CDR3 is CATSKGQVNTEAFF. CDR3 DNA sequence: TGTGCCACCAGCAAGGGACAGGTGAACACTGAAGCTTTCTTT.

This clonotype was found many times. The chain has TRBV28 and TRBJ2-5; 8 bases map to TRBD1. In germline, CDR1 is MDHEN, CDR2 SYDVKM. Trimming took 6 bases from V and 6 from J; bases not matched to a gene: 9. The CDR3 is made up of 14 amino acids. The CDR3 nucleotides are TGTGCCAGCAGCCTTATCGACAGGGGAAAGACCCAGTACTTC. Amino acid sequence: CASSLIDRGKTQYF.

CDR3 sequence reads: CASSQRGPGANVLTF. The CDR3, as DNA: TGTGCCAGCAGTCAGCGGGGGCCTGGGGCCAACGTCCTGACTTTC. The V gene is TRBV12-3 or TRBV12-4, the J gene TRBJ2-6; 8 nucleotides align to TRBD2. This CDR3 has 15 amino acids. V dropped 5 bases and J dropped 2; count of bases not matched to a gene: 2.